This is a list of T cell receptor beta chains from one sample in a study of a mutant IDH1 vaccine in newly diagnosed glioma. The method was immunoSEQ multiplex PCR; TCRdb's version includes in-frame clones alone and lacks a portion of them. The sample has approximately 16,000 clones; roughly 95% are singletons. Here the sequenced sample was peripheral blood mononuclear cells (PBMCs), taken from a glioma patient treated with radiotherapy, temozolomide or both. The receptors were sampled from a woman between 18 and 29 years old with glioma. Some clones in this sample may be carry-over from other donors' samples. CDR3s include the opening cysteine and the closing phenylalanine or tryptophan. The D gene is left open where the match is weak. Some rows mark clone size as missing; the rest say once, few, many or name a class of expanded clone.

V: TRBV2; D: NA; J: TRBJ1-5; size: NA; CDR3: CASSEWATGSQPQHF; DNA: TGTGCCAGCAGTGAATGGGCGACGGGGAGTCAGCCCCAGCATTTT
V: TRBV7-2; D: TRBD1; J: TRBJ2-1; size: few; CDR3: CASSRGRTGWNEQFF; DNA: TGTGCCAGCAGTCGGGGACGGACAGGGTGGAATGAGCAGTTCTTC
V: TRBV2; D: NA; J: TRBJ2-7; size: NA; CDR3: CASSENPGVSYEQYF; DNA: TGTGCCAGCAGTGAAAATCCAGGTGTCTCCTACGAGCAGTACTTC
V: TRBV5-1; D: NA; J: TRBJ2-1; size: NA; CDR3: CASRPRDGSQGQFF; DNA: TGCGCCAGCAGACCCCGGGACGGCTCTCAGGGGCAGTTCTTC
V: TRBV11-3; D: TRBD1; J: TRBJ2-5; size: NA; CDR3: CASSLPGQGKTQYF; DNA: TGTGCCAGCAGCTTGCCGGGACAGGGAAAGACCCAGTACTTC
V: TRBV5-5; D: NA; J: TRBJ2-7; size: NA; CDR3: CATSPIPDYEQYF; DNA: TGTGCCACGTCCCCCATACCTGACTACGAGCAGTACTTC
V: TRBV27; D: NA; J: TRBJ2-6; size: once; CDR3: CASRTYRASGANVLTF; DNA: TGTGCCAGCAGGACCTACAGGGCCTCTGGGGCCAACGTCCTGACTTTC
V: TRBV19; D: NA; J: TRBJ2-2; size: NA; CDR3: CATQVTGELFF; DNA: TGTGCCACTCAAGTCACCGGGGAGCTGTTTTTT
V: TRBV18; D: NA; J: TRBJ2-5; size: NA; CDR3: CASSAGRGYQETQYF; DNA: TGTGCCAGCTCAGCGGGAAGAGGGTACCAAGAGACCCAGTACTTC
V: TRBV5-1; D: NA; J: TRBJ2-3; size: NA; CDR3: CASSADYFTDTQYF; DNA: TGCGCCAGCAGCGCGGACTACTTCACAGATACGCAGTATTTT
V: TRBV6-1; D: TRBD1; J: TRBJ1-2; size: once; CDR3: CASRDQVGTGSGYTF; DNA: TGTGCCAGCAGGGACCAAGTTGGGACAGGGAGCGGCTACACCTTC
V: TRBV28; D: NA; J: TRBJ2-3; size: NA; CDR3: CASTGGAVSPTDTQYF; DNA: TGTGCCAGCACTGGGGGCGCAGTCTCCCCCACAGATACGCAGTATTTT